This paragraph reports one TCR beta chain. This entry belongs to a study of cytomegalovirus exposure and HLA in healthy donors. Some clones are missing from TCRdb's copy, which holds only in-frame ones; the method was immunoSEQ multiplex PCR. The sample includes about 110,000 clones, approximately 85% of them seen just once. The CDR3 extends over 15 amino acids. With V trimmed by 8 bases and J by 7 bases, 13 bases remained unmatched. Germline V gene sequence: CDR1 PRHDT, CDR2 FYEKMQ (reference sequence). The sequence derives from a woman between 18 and 29 years old in good health and CMV-seronegative. Sequencing was done on a sample of PBMCs. The chain uses TRBV13 and TRBJ1-1; TRBD1 matches 10 bases. CDR3 in amino acids: CASPTTGTGVGEAFF. The CDR3 DNA follows: TGTGCCAGCCCAACGACCGGGACAGGGGTCGGTGAAGCTTTCTTT.